Each of the 5 T cell receptor beta chains below was sequenced from the same sample in a study of PD-1 blockade in classical Hodgkin lymphoma. Repertoires were generated with immunoSEQ multiplex PCR, while TCRdb's copy carries only in-frame clones and drops some. The sample lists tens of thousands of clones; 90% were seen once. Time point specified: cycle 4 day 1 (C4D1), after less than 7 weeks of nivolumab. With no exception, relapse followed autologous stem cell transplantation in all patients, and brentuximab vedotin exposure varied. Sequenced here: peripheral blood mononuclear cells (PBMCs), sampled before the fourth cycle of nivolumab. Receptor source: a human donor with classical Hodgkin lymphoma.

The chain employs TRBV7-2 and TRBJ1-1, with 8 bases that match TRBD1. Germline V gene lookup returns CDR1 SGHTA and CDR2 FQGNSA. V lost 6 bases to trimming and J lost 0 bases; unmatched junction nucleotides: 3. The CDR3 is made up of 14 amino acids. CDR3 in DNA: TGTGCCAGCAGTGGCAGGGGGCTGAACACTGAAGCTTTCTTT. This gives the protein CASSGRGLNTEAFF.

The chain joins TRBV7-3 to TRBJ2-2, with 9 positions matching TRBD1. V lost 4 bases to trimming and J lost 16 bases; unmatched junction nucleotides: 4. CDR3 length equals 11 residues. Germline V lookup: CDR1 SGHTA, CDR2 FQGTGA. Written as DNA, the CDR3 is TGTGCCAGCAGCTCGGGACAGGGAAAGTTTTTT. It is translated as CASSSGQGKFF.

This clone was counted between two and nine times. The chain links TRBV19 to TRBJ1-2, with 8 nucleotides matching TRBD1. The CDR3 consists of 12 residues. Germline CDR1 is LNHDA and CDR2 is SQIVND (reference sequence). Germline trimming cut 5 bases from V and 8 bases from J; bases unmatched to any gene: 4. CDR3 residues: CASSSPGGGYTF. For the CDR3, the DNA is TGTGCCAGTAGTTCGCCAGGGGGCGGCTACACCTTC.

The count of this clone is one. The CDR3 nucleotides read TGCGCCAGCAGCTTCGACTTGAAACCTCTTGGCTACACCTTC. Protein sequence: CASSFDLKPLGYTF. The chain combines TRBV5-1 with TRBJ1-2; no firm D call. The V gene's germline CDR1 is SGHRS and CDR2 YFSETQ. The CDR3 covers 14 residues. V was clipped by 2 bases and J by 7 bases, with 15 bases between them.

This clone was recorded only once. The J gene is TRBJ2-3, the V gene TRBV18; 9 positions agree with TRBD2. Germline values: CDR1 KGHSH, CDR2 LQKENI. CDR3 length: 15 residues. Trimming took 4 bases from V and 3 from J; bases not matched to a gene: 5. DNA of the CDR3: TGTGCCAGCTCACGCGGGGGGGCCCGGACAGATACGCAGTATTTT. Amino acid sequence: CASSRGGARTDTQYF.